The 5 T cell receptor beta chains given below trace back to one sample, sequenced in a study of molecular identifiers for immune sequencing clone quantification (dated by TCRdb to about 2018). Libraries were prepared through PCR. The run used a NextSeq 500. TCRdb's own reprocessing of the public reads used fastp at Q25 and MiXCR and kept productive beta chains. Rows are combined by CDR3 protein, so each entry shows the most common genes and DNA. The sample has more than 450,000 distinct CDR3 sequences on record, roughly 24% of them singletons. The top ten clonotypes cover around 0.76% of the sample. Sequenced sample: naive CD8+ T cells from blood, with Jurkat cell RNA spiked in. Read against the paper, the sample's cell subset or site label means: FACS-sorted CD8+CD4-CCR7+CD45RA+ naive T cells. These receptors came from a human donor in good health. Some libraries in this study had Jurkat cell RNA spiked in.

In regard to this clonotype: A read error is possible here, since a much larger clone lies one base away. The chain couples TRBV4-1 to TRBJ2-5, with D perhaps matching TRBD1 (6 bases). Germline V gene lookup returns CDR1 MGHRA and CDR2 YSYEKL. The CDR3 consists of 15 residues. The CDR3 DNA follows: TGCGCCAGCGGCCACAGTGACAGGCGACAAGAGACCCAGTACTTC. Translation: CASGHSDRRQETQYF.

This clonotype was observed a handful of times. CDR3 protein: CASSGLDRGVSGGNTIYF. The CDR3 DNA reads TGTGCCAGCAGCGGTTTGGACAGGGGGGTGTCCGGTGGAAACACCATATATTTT. V gene TRBV9 combines with J gene TRBJ1-3; 10 bases agree with TRBD1. This CDR3 has 18 residues. Unmatched junction bases numbered 12, after V lost 3 bases and J lost 3 bases. Germline lookup yields CDR1 SGDLS and CDR2 YYNGEE.

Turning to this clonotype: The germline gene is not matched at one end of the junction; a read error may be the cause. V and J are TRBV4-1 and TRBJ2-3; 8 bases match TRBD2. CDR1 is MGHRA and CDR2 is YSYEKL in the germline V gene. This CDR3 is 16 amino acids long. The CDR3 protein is CASSQAWAGGADPQYF. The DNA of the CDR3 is TGCGCCAGCAGCCAAGCGTGGGCGGGGGGCGCAGATCCGCAGTATTTT.

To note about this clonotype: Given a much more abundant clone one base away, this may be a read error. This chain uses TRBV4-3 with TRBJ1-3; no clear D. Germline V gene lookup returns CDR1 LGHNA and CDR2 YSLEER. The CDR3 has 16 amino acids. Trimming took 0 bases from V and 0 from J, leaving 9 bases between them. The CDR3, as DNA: TGCGCCAGCAGCCAAGATTCGCTTAACTCTGGAAACACCATATATTTT. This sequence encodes CASSQDSLNSGNTIYF.

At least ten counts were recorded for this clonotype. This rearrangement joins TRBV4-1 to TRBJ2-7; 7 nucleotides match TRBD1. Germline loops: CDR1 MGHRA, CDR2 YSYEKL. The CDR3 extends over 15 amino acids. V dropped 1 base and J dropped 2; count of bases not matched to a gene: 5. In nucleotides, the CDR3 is TGCGCCAGCAGCCAAGCAGGGACAGCCGCCTACGAGCAGTACTTC. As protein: CASSQAGTAAYEQYF.